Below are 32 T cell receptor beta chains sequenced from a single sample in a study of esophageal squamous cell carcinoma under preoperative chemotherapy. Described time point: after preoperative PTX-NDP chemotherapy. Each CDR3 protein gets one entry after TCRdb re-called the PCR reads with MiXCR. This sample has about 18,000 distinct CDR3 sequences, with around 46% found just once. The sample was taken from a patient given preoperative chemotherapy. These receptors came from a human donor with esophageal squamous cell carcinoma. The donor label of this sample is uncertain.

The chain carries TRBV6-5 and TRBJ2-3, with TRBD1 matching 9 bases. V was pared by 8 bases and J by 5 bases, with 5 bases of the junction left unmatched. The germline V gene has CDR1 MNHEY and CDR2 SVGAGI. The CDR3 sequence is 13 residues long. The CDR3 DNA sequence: TGTGCCAGCTATTACAGGGGGCGAGATACGCAGTATTTT. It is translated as CASYYRGRDTQYF.

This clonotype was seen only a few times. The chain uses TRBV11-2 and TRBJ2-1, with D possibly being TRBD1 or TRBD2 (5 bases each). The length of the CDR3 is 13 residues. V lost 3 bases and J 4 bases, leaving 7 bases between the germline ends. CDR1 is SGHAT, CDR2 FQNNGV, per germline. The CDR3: CASSLGEYNEQFF. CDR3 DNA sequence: TGTGCCAGCAGCTTGGGGGAATACAATGAGCAGTTCTTC. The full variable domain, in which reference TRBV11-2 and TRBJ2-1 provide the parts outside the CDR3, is EAGVAQSPRYKIIEKRQSVAFWCNPISGHATLYWYQQILGQGPKLLIQFQNNGVVDDSQLPKDRFSAERLKGVDSTLKIQPAKLEDSAVYLCASSLGEYNEQFFGPGTRLTVL.

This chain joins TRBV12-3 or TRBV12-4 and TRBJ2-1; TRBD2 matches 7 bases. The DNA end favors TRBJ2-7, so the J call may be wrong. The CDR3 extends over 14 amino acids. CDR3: CASSLAGGPSEQYF. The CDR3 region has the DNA TGTGCCAGCAGTTTAGCGGGAGGGCCATCCGAGCAGTACTTC.

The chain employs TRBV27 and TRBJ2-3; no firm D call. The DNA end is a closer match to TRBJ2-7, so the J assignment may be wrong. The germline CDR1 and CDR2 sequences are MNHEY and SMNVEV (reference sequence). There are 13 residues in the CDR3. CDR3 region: CASSLTKTYEQYF. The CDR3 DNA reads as TGTGCCAGCAGTTTAACAAAAACCTACGAGCAGTACTTC.

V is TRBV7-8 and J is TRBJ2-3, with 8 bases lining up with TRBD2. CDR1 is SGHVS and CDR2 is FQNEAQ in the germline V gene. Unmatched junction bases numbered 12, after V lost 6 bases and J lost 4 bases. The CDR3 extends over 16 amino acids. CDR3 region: CASRETGGGDPDTQYF. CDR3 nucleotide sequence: TGTGCCAGCAGGGAGACCGGGGGGGGTGACCCAGATACGCAGTATTTT.

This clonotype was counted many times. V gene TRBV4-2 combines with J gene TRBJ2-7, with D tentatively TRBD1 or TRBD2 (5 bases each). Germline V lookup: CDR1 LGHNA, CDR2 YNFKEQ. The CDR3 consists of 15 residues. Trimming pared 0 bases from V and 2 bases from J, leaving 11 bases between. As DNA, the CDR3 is TGTGCCAGCAGCCAAGATGAGGGGTCGGCCTACGAGCAGTACTTC. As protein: CASSQDEGSAYEQYF.

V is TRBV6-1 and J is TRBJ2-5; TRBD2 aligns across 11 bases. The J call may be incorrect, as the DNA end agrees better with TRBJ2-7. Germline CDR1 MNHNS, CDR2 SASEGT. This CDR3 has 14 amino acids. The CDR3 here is CASIRLAGTYEQYF. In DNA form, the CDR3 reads TGTGCCAGCATCAGACTAGCGGGGACCTACGAGCAGTACTTC.

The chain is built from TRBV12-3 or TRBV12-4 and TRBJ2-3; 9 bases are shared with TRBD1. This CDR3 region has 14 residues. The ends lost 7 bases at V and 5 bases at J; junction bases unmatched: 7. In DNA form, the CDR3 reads TGTGCCAGCAAGCAACAGGGGGCAGGAGATACGCAGTATTTT. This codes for CASKQQGAGDTQYF.

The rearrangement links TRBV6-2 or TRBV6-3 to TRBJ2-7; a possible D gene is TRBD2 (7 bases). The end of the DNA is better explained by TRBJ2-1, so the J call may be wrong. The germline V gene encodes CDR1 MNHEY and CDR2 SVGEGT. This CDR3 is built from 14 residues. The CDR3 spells CASTVGAGVNEQFF. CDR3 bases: TGTGCCAGCACCGTGGGGGCGGGAGTCAATGAGCAGTTCTTC.

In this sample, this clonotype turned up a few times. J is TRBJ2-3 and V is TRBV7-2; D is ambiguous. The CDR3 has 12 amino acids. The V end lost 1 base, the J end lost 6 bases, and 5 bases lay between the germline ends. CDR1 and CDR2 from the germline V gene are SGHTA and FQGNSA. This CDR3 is CASSLVGDTQYF. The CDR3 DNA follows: TGTGCCAGCAGCTTAGTGGGGGATACGCAGTATTTT. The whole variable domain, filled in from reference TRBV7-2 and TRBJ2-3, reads GAGVSQSPSNKVTEKGKDVELRCDPISGHTALYWYRQSLGQGLEFLIYFQGNSAPDKSGLPSDRFSAERTGGSVSTLTIQRTQQEDSAVYLCASSLVGDTQYFGPGTRLTVL.

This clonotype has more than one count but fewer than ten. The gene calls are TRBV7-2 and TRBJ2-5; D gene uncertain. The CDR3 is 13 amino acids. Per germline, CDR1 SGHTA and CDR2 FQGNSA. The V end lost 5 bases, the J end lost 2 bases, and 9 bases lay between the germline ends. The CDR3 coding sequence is TGTGCCAGCAGCGGGTTTGCTCAAGAGACCCAGTACTTC. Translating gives CASSGFAQETQYF.

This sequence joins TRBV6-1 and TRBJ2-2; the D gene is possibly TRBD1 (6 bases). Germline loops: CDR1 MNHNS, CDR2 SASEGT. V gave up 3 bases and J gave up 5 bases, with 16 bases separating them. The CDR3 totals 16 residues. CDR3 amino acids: CASSDPPGVGTGELFF. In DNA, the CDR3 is TGTGCCAGCAGTGACCCGCCAGGGGTGGGGACCGGGGAGCTGTTTTTT.

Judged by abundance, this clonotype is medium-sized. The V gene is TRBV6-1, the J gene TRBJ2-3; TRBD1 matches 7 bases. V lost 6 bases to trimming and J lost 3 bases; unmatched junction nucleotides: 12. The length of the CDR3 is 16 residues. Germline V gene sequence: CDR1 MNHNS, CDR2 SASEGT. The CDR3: CASRKLQGLITDTQYF. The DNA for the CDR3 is TGTGCCAGCAGGAAGCTACAGGGGCTTATAACAGATACGCAGTATTTT.

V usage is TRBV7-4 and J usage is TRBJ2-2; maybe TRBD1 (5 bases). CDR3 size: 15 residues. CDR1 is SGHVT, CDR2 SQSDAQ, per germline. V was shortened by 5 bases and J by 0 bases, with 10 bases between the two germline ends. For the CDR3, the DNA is TGTGCCAGCAGCCGGAAGACAGCGAACACCGGGGAGCTGTTTTTT. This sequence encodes CASSRKTANTGELFF. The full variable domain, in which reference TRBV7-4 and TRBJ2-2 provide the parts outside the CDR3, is GAGVSQSPRYKVAKRGRDVALRCDSISGHVTLYWYRQTLGQGSEVLTYSQSDAQRDKSGRPSGRFSAERPERSVSTLKIQRTEQGDSAVYLCASSRKTANTGELFFGEGSRLTVL.

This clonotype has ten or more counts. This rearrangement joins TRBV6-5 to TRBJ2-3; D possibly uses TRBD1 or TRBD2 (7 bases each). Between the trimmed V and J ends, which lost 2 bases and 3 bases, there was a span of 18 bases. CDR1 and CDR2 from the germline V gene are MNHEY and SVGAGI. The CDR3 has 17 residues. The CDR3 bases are TGTGCCAGCAGTTACCGAAAGACAGGGAGGGTAACAGATACGCAGTATTTT. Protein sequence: CASSYRKTGRVTDTQYF.

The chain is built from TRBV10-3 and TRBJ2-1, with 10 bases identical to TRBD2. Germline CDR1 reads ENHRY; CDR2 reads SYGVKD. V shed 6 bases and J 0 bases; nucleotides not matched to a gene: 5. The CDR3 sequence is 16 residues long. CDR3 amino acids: CAIRLSSGSSYNEQFF. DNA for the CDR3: TGTGCCATCAGATTATCTAGCGGGAGCTCCTACAATGAGCAGTTCTTC.

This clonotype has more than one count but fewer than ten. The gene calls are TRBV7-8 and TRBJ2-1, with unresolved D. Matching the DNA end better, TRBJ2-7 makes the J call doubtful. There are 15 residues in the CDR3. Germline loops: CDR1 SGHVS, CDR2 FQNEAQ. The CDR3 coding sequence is TGTGCCAGCAGTCCCTTATCGGTCAGCTCCTACGAGCAGTACTTC. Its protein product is CASSPLSVSSYEQYF.

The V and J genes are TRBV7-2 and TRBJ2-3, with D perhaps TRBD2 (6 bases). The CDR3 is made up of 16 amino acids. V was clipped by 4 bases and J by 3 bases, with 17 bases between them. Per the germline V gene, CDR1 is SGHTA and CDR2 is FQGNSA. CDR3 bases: TGTGCCAGCAGCTCAACTGGGGGAGGTTTGACAGATACGCAGTATTTT. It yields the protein CASSSTGGGLTDTQYF.

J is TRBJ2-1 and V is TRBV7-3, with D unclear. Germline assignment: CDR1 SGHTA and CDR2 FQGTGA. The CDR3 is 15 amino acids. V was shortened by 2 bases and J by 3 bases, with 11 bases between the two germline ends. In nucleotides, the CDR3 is TGTGCCAGCAGCTTAGATGTAGGGATCTACAATGAGCAGTTCTTC. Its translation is CASSLDVGIYNEQFF.

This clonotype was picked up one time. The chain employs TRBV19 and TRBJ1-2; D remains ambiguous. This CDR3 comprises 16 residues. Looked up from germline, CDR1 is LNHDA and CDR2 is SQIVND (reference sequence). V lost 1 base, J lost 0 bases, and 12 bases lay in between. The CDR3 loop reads CASSIVAGRANYGYTF. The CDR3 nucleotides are TGTGCCAGTAGTATAGTGGCCGGGAGAGCTAACTATGGCTACACCTTC.

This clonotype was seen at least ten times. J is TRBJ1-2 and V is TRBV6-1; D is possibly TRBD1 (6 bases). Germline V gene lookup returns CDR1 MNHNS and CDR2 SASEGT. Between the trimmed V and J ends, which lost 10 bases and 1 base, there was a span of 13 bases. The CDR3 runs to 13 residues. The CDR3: CATQRTVNYGYTF. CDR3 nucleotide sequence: TGTGCCACCCAAAGGACAGTTAACTATGGCTACACCTTC.

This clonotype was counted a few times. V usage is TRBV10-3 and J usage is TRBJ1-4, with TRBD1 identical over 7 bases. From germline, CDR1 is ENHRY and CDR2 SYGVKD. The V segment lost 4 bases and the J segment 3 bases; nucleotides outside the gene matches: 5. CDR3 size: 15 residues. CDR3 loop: CAISGTGTANEKLFF. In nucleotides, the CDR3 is TGTGCCATCAGTGGCACCGGGACAGCTAATGAAAAACTGTTTTTT.

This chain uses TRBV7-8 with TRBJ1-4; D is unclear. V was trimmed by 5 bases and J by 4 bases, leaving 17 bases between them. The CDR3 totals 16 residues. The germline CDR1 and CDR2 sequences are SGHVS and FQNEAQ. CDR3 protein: CASSLLRSGYNEKLFF. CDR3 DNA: TGTGCCAGCAGCCTACTACGCTCAGGCTATAATGAAAAACTGTTTTTT.

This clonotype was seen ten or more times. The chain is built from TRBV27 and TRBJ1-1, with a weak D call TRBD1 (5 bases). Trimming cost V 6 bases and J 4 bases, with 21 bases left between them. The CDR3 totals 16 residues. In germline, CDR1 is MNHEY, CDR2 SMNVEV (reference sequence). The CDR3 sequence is CASRDDSGGIITEAFF. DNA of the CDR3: TGTGCCAGCAGGGACGACTCGGGGGGAATTATCACTGAAGCTTTCTTT.

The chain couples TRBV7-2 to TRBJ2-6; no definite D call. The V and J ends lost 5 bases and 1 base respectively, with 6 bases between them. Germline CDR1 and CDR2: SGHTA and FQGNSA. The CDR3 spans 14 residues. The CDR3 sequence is CASSRRSGANVLTF. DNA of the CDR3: TGTGCCAGCAGCCGCAGGTCTGGGGCCAACGTCCTGACTTTC.

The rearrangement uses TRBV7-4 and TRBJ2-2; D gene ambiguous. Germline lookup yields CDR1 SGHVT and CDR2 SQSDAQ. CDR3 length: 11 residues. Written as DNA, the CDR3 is TGTGCAAGGAGCTTGCGGGGGGAGCTGTTTTTT. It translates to CARSLRGELFF. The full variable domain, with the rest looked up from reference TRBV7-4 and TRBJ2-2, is GAGVSQSPRYKVAKRGRDVALRCDSISGHVTLYWYRQTLGQGSEVLTYSQSDAQRDKSGRPSGRFSAERPERSVSTLKIQRTEQGDSAVYLCARSLRGELFFGEGSRLTVL.

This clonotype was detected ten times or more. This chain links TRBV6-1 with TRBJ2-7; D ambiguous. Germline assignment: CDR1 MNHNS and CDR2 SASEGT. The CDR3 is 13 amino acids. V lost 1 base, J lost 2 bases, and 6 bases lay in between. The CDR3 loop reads CASSEGSAYEQYF. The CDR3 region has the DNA TGTGCCAGCAGTGAAGGGTCGGCCTACGAGCAGTACTTC.

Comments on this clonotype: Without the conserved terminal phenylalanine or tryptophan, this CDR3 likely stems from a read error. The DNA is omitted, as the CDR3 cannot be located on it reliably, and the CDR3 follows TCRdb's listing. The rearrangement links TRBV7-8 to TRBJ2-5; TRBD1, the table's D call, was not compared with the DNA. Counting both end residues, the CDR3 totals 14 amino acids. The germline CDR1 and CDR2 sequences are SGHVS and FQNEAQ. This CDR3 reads CASSLLTGAETQLS.

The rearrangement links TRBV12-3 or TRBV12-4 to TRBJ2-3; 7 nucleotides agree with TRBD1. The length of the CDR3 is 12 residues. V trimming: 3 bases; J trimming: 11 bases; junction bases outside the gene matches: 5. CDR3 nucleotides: TGTGCCAGCAGTTTCAAAGGGGGCGGGCAGTATTTT. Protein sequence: CASSFKGGGQYF.

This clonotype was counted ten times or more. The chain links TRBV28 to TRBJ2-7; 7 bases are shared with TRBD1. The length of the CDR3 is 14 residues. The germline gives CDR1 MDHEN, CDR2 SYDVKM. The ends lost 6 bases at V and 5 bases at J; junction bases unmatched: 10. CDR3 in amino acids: CASRSPGGVHEQYF. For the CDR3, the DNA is TGTGCCAGCAGATCCCCAGGGGGAGTACACGAGCAGTACTTC.

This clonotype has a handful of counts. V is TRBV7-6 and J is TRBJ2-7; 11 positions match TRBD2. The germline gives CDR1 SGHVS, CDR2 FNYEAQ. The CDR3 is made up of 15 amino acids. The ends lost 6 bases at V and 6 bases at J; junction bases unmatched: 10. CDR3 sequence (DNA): TGTGCCAGCAGGCCCACTAGCGGGAGTTTCCGCGAGCAGTACTTC. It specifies CASRPTSGSFREQYF.

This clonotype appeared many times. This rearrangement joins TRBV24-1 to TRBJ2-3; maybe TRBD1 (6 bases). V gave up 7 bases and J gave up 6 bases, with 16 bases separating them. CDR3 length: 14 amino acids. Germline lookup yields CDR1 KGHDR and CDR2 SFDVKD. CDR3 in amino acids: CATRSGTPRDTQYF. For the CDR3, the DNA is TGTGCCACCAGATCCGGGACACCTCGGGATACGCAGTATTTT.